Each of the 11 T cell receptor beta chains below was sequenced from the same sample in a study of T cell responses to AZD1222 COVID-19 vaccine. Assay used: immunoSEQ multiplex PCR; TCRdb lists only in-frame clones, some missing. The sample lists 140,000 to 150,000 clones; approximately 90% were seen once. Sequenced here: peripheral blood, sampled 28 days after the second AZD1222 dose. All receptors come from an adult who received the AZD1222 COVID-19 vaccine.

Only one count was recorded for this clone. A much larger clone lies a single base off, so this may be a read error. The chain is built from TRBV14 and TRBJ1-1; maybe TRBD1 (5 bases). CDR1 and CDR2 (germline): SGHDN, FVKESK. V lost 4 bases and J 3 bases, leaving 15 bases between the germline ends. This CDR3 is built from 15 residues. The CDR3 nucleotides read TGTGCCAGCAGCCCTCGTCCAGGGCGGGACACTGAAGCTTTCTTT. Its translation is CASSPRPGRDTEAFF.

The chain is built from TRBV9 and TRBJ2-3, with D perhaps matching TRBD2 (6 bases). The V gene lost 0 bases and the J gene lost 6 bases, with 23 bases spanning the gap. The CDR3 sequence is 18 residues long. Germline CDR1 is SGDLS and CDR2 is YYNGEE. CDR3 sequence reads: CASSVAHSSLALGDTQYF. The CDR3 DNA reads as TGTGCCAGCAGCGTAGCTCACAGCTCCCTAGCGCTGGGGGATACGCAGTATTTT.

DNA of the CDR3: TGTGCCAGCAGACCGGGGGCCGCCTACGAGCAGTACTTC. Protein sequence: CASRPGAAYEQYF. V and J are TRBV12-3 or TRBV12-4 and TRBJ2-7; D assignment may be TRBD1 or TRBD2 (6 bases each). Trimming left V 6 bases short and J 2 bases short, with 11 bases between. This CDR3 region has 13 residues.

V and J are TRBV19 and TRBJ1-1; D possibly corresponds to TRBD1 (5 bases). The CDR3 spans 15 residues. The V end was cut by 3 bases, the J end by 4 bases, with 15 bases between. Germline V gives CDR1 LNHDA, CDR2 SQIVND (reference sequence). The DNA for the CDR3 is TGTGCCAGTAGTATGATAGGGGAATCGGGCACTGAAGCTTTCTTT. It translates to CASSMIGESGTEAFF.

This clone occurred once. This chain links TRBV19 with TRBJ2-1; TRBD2 matches at 11 bases. J was trimmed by 2 bases and V by 5 bases; bases with no gene match: 5. This CDR3 is built from 16 residues. The germline V gene has CDR1 LNHDA and CDR2 SQIVND (reference sequence). The CDR3 sequence is CASSPRSGRAYNEQFF. CDR3 coding DNA: TGTGCCAGTAGTCCCCGTAGCGGGAGGGCCTACAATGAGCAGTTCTTC.

The V gene is TRBV18, the J gene TRBJ2-1, with D unclear. V lost 1 base, J lost 5 bases, and 3 bases lay in between. The CDR3 sequence is 12 residues long. The germline V gene has CDR1 KGHSH and CDR2 LQKENI. The CDR3 loop is CASSPLDNEQFF. Here the CDR3 DNA reads TGTGCCAGCTCACCACTCGACAATGAGCAGTTCTTC.

This clone was seen only once. The chain recombines TRBV18 with TRBJ2-7; D perhaps matches TRBD2 (6 bases). CDR3 size: 14 residues. V was shortened by 9 bases and J by 1 base, with 16 bases between the two germline ends. Germline V gene sequence: CDR1 KGHSH, CDR2 LQKENI. The CDR3 DNA follows: TGTGCCAGTAAGGATCCTCGGGGGTCCTACGAGCAGTACTTC. This gives the protein CASKDPRGSYEQYF.

CDR3 sequence reads: CASSPGTTNYGYTF. Written as DNA, the CDR3 is TGTGCCAGCAGCCCCGGGACAACTAACTATGGCTACACCTTC. The chain has TRBV5-4 and TRBJ1-2; the D gene is possibly TRBD1 (6 bases). This CDR3 comprises 14 residues. CDR1 is SGHNT, CDR2 YYREEE, per germline (reference sequence). V was shortened by 4 bases and J by 0 bases, with 10 bases between the two germline ends. The full variable domain, rest sourced from reference TRBV5-4 and TRBJ1-2, is ETGVTQSPTHLIKTRGQQVTLRCSSQSGHNTVSWYQQALGQGPQFIFQYYREEENGRGNFPPRFSGLQFPNYSSELNVNALELDDSALYLCASSPGTTNYGYTFGSGTRLTVV.

CDR3 sequence: CASGTGGYTIYF. CDR3 in DNA: TGTGCCAGCGGGACAGGGGGCTACACCATATATTTT. The chain carries TRBV28 and TRBJ1-3; 12 nucleotides agree with TRBD1. Losses at the gene ends were 8 bases for V and 8 bases for J; bases not matched to a gene: 1. The CDR3 is 12 residues long. CDR1 and CDR2 (germline): MDHEN, SYDVKM.

A single count supports this clone. The rearrangement uses TRBV6-5 and TRBJ1-2; a weak D match, TRBD1 (6 bases). The germline V gene encodes CDR1 MNHEY and CDR2 SVGAGI. V was trimmed by 1 base and J by 8 bases, leaving 11 bases between them. The CDR3 has 13 residues. CDR3 sequence reads: CASSYFQGKGYTF. Here the CDR3 DNA reads TGTGCCAGCAGTTACTTCCAGGGGAAGGGCTACACCTTC.

J is TRBJ2-6 and V is TRBV29-1, with D possibly being TRBD1 (5 bases). Germline CDR1 SQVTM, CDR2 ANQGSEA. V was pared by 7 bases and J by 0 bases, with 10 bases between. The CDR3 is made up of 14 amino acids. The DNA of the CDR3 is TGCAGCGCCGGACATGGCTCTGGGGCCAACGTCCTGACTTTC. It translates to CSAGHGSGANVLTF.